Listed below are T cell receptor beta chains from one sample, sequenced in a study of blood T cell repertoires in COVID-19. Clones were sequenced by immunoSEQ multiplex PCR, and TCRdb holds only the in-frame ones, with some missing. Here the sample spans under 250,000 clones, about 90% being singletons. Material for sequencing was peripheral blood. The receptors derive from a man older than 75 with acute or convalescent COVID-19. CDR3s include the opening cysteine and the closing phenylalanine or tryptophan. A D gene is named only where the DNA matches it firmly. The size field is filled for only some rows; it gives once, few, many or a size class.

D gene: TRBD1; clone size: -; J gene: TRBJ1-1; V gene: TRBV7-9; CDR3 protein: CASSRTGLDTEAFF; CDR3 DNA: TGTGCCAGCAGCCGGACAGGGTTGGACACTGAAGCTTTCTTT
D gene: -; clone size: -; J gene: TRBJ2-6; V gene: TRBV3-1/TRBV3-2; CDR3 protein: CASILSSGANVLTF; CDR3 DNA: TGTGCCAGCATTTTGAGCTCTGGGGCCAACGTCCTGACTTTC
D gene: -; clone size: -; J gene: TRBJ1-6; V gene: TRBV27; CDR3 protein: CASSLFPYNSPLHF; CDR3 DNA: TGTGCCAGCAGTTTATTCCCGTATAATTCACCCCTCCACTTT
D gene: TRBD1; clone size: -; J gene: TRBJ1-5; V gene: TRBV5-1; CDR3 protein: CASSLGQGSNQPQHF; CDR3 DNA: TGCGCCAGCAGCTTGGGACAGGGTAGCAATCAGCCCCAGCATTTT
D gene: TRBD1; clone size: -; J gene: TRBJ1-2; V gene: TRBV19; CDR3 protein: CASSTRPTGAHNYGYTF; CDR3 DNA: TGTGCCAGTAGTACCAGACCAACAGGGGCTCATAACTATGGCTACACCTTC
D gene: -; clone size: -; J gene: TRBJ2-2; V gene: TRBV18; CDR3 protein: CASSQRNGELFF; CDR3 DNA: TGTGCCAGCTCACAGAGAAACGGGGAGCTGTTTTTT
D gene: -; clone size: -; J gene: TRBJ1-2; V gene: TRBV5-1; CDR3 protein: CASSRDSYGYGYTF; CDR3 DNA: TGCGCCAGCAGCAGGGACTCCTACGGGTATGGCTACACCTTC
D gene: TRBD1; clone size: once; J gene: TRBJ2-3; V gene: TRBV24-1; CDR3 protein: CATRGQGQDTDTQYF; CDR3 DNA: TGTGCCACCAGAGGACAGGGCCAGGACACAGATACGCAGTATTTT
D gene: -; clone size: -; J gene: TRBJ1-5; V gene: TRBV6-2/TRBV6-3; CDR3 protein: CASSYSQGPQHF; CDR3 DNA: TGTGCCAGCAGTTACTCACAGGGGCCCCAGCATTTT
D gene: -; clone size: -; J gene: TRBJ1-1; V gene: TRBV3-1/TRBV3-2; CDR3 protein: CASSPVPGSYTEAFF; CDR3 DNA: TGTGCCAGCAGCCCAGTTCCGGGATCCTACACTGAAGCTTTCTTT
D gene: TRBD1; clone size: few; J gene: TRBJ2-4; V gene: TRBV7-2; CDR3 protein: CASSPRDSGRIQYF; CDR3 DNA: TGTGCCAGCAGTCCCCGGGACAGTGGACGCATTCAGTACTTC
D gene: TRBD2; clone size: -; J gene: TRBJ2-1; V gene: TRBV24-1; CDR3 protein: CATSDQGLAGPSYNEQFF; CDR3 DNA: TGTGCCACCAGTGACCAGGGACTAGCGGGCCCGAGCTACAATGAGCAGTTCTTC
D gene: -; clone size: -; J gene: TRBJ1-5; V gene: TRBV6-5; CDR3 protein: CASSYSRGGNQPQHF; CDR3 DNA: TGTGCCAGCAGTTATTCCAGGGGCGGCAATCAGCCCCAGCATTTT
D gene: -; clone size: -; J gene: TRBJ2-1; V gene: TRBV27; CDR3 protein: CASSLDGGIRQFF; CDR3 DNA: TGTGCCAGCAGTTTAGATGGGGGGATCAGGCAGTTCTTC
D gene: -; clone size: few; J gene: TRBJ1-2; V gene: TRBV7-9; CDR3 protein: CASSSSAGTETRANYGYTF; CDR3 DNA: TGTGCCAGCAGCTCCTCGGCCGGGACTGAAACCCGAGCTAACTATGGCTACACCTTC
D gene: -; clone size: -; J gene: TRBJ1-3; V gene: TRBV15; CDR3 protein: CATSSQVSGNTIYF; CDR3 DNA: TGTGCCACCAGCTCACAGGTCTCTGGAAACACCATATATTTT
D gene: -; clone size: -; J gene: TRBJ2-1; V gene: TRBV28; CDR3 protein: CASSYTGYYNEQFF; CDR3 DNA: TGTGCCAGCAGCTATACAGGGTATTACAATGAGCAGTTCTTC
D gene: TRBD1; clone size: -; J gene: TRBJ1-1; V gene: TRBV7-8; CDR3 protein: CASSLGAGGTEAFF; CDR3 DNA: TGTGCCAGCAGCTTAGGGGCAGGGGGCACTGAAGCTTTCTTT
D gene: -; clone size: -; J gene: TRBJ2-2; V gene: TRBV5-1; CDR3 protein: CASSFIGREAGELFF; CDR3 DNA: TGCGCCAGCAGCTTCATCGGCAGGGAGGCCGGGGAGCTGTTTTTT
D gene: -; clone size: -; J gene: TRBJ1-1; V gene: TRBV21-1; CDR3 protein: CASSDLRTDNQPEAFF; CDR3 DNA: TGTGCCAGCAGCGATCTACGGACAGATAATCAACCTGAAGCTTTCTTT
D gene: -; clone size: -; J gene: TRBJ1-1; V gene: TRBV28; CDR3 protein: CASSKVDKNTEAFF; CDR3 DNA: TGTGCCAGCAGTAAAGTTGACAAGAACACTGAAGCTTTCTTT
D gene: TRBD2; clone size: -; J gene: TRBJ2-2; V gene: TRBV7-9; CDR3 protein: CASSFARGLAGDAGELFF; CDR3 DNA: TGTGCCAGCAGCTTCGCCAGAGGACTAGCGGGCGATGCCGGGGAGCTGTTTTTT
D gene: TRBD2; clone size: few; J gene: TRBJ2-7; V gene: TRBV7-2; CDR3 protein: CASSLSQGGASGRARRYF; CDR3 DNA: TGTGCCAGCAGCCTCAGCCAAGGTGGGGCTAGCGGGAGGGCCAGAAGGTACTTC
D gene: -; clone size: -; J gene: TRBJ1-3; V gene: TRBV4-2; CDR3 protein: CASSPRQTFSGNTIYF; CDR3 DNA: TGTGCCAGCAGCCCACGACAGACCTTCTCTGGAAACACCATATATTTT
D gene: -; clone size: -; J gene: TRBJ1-3; V gene: TRBV29-1; CDR3 protein: CSGQTGLGNTIYF; CDR3 DNA: TGCAGCGGACAAACAGGGTTGGGAAACACCATATATTTT
D gene: -; clone size: -; J gene: TRBJ2-2; V gene: TRBV7-2; CDR3 protein: CASSLQVPGELFF; CDR3 DNA: TGTGCCAGCAGCTTACAGGTTCCCGGGGAGCTGTTTTTT